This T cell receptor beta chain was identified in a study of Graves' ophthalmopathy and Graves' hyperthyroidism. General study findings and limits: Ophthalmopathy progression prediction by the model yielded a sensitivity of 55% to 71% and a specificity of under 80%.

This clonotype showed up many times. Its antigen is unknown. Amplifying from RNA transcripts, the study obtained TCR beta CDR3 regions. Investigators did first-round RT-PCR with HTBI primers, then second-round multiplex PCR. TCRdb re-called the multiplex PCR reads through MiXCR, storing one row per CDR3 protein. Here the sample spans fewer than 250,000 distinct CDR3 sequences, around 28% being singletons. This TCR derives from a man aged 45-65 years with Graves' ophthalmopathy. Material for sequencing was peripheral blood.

The CDR3 region has the DNA TGCAGTGCTACCGGTGGGACCGCGGATCGCGAGCAGTACTTC. Residues: CSATGGTADREQYF. V is TRBV20-1 and J is TRBJ2-7; D tentatively reads TRBD1 or TRBD2 (5 bases each). Trimming shortened V by 4 bases and J by 6 bases, and 19 bases separated the two germline ends. CDR1 and CDR2 (germline): DFQATT, SNEGSKA (reference sequence). This CDR3 region has 14 residues.